The source of this TCR beta chain is a study of cytomegalovirus exposure and HLA in healthy donors. Study results and caveats: Reportedly, a later analysis found an Asian-associated ancestry cluster had fewer N-insertions than the roughly 700-donor mean. Some 150 TCR beta chains were listed as cytomegalovirus-associated. CMV serostatus was the sole immune exposure information available. Excluded were some V segments that proved indistinguishable, including TRBV6-2 and TRBV6-3.

As for this clone: Its specificity is unknown.

The PCR ran on 60 Vbeta and 13 Jbeta primers. Sequencing was performed with immunoSEQ multiplex PCR; in TCRdb, only in-frame clones are kept and a portion is missing. The sample contains approximately 180,000 clones, about 88% of which appear only once. With 4 bases removed from V and 4 bases from J, the gap between germline ends came to 14 bases. The V gene's germline CDR1 is SGHNT and CDR2 YYREEE (reference sequence). The CDR3 length is 15 residues. The rearrangement uses TRBV5-4 and TRBJ2-2, with D perhaps TRBD2 (6 bases). The sample was PBMCs. The source is a woman aged 18-35 years in good health and CMV-seronegative. The CDR3 loop reads CASSPGGAITGELFF. CDR3 bases: TGTGCCAGCAGCCCTGGAGGGGCAATCACCGGGGAGCTGTTTTTT.